The 32 T cell receptor beta chains presented below share a single source sample, sequenced in a study of glioma-infiltrating T cells. Using RNA template, CDR3s of TCR alpha and beta were amplified with iRepertoire arm-PCR. TCRdb itself ran the multiplex PCR reads through MiXCR, one entry per CDR3 protein. The sample yields fewer than 500,000 distinct CDR3 sequences, about 40% seen once. The material sequenced was glioma tissue, nonneoplastic brain tissue, or PBMCs (not recorded which). These receptors were taken from a human donor with low-grade glioma or glioblastoma, undergoing nonglioma brain surgery, or in good health (not recorded which).

This clonotype was detected only a few times. J is TRBJ2-2 and V is TRBV7-3, with D perhaps matching TRBD2 (6 bases). Germline V gene sequence: CDR1 SGHTA, CDR2 FQGTGA. This CDR3 is built from 15 residues. Trimming removed 2 bases at V and 5 bases at J, with 12 bases between. This CDR3 reads CASSLGGTETGELFF. CDR3 bases: TGTGCCAGCAGCTTAGGCGGGACGGAGACCGGGGAGCTGTTTTTT.

The rearrangement uses TRBV7-2 and TRBJ2-1, with unresolved D. CDR1 is SGHTA, CDR2 FQGNSA, per germline. Trimming shortened V by 5 bases and J by 9 bases, and 11 bases separated the two germline ends. The CDR3 covers 12 residues. The CDR3 here is CASSPVGREQFF. The CDR3 DNA is TGTGCCAGCAGCCCTGTAGGCCGTGAGCAGTTCTTC.

The rearrangement joins TRBV6-1 to TRBJ2-7; D is undetermined. The CDR3 sequence is 14 residues long. CDR1 is MNHNS, CDR2 SASEGT, per germline. The V end was cut by 6 bases, the J end by 0 bases, with 12 bases between. CDR3 sequence (DNA): TGTGCCAGCAGGAGCCTGGCCCTCTCCTACGAGCAGTACTTC. Amino acid sequence: CASRSLALSYEQYF.

Turning to this clonotype: Just one base apart from a much larger clone, this may be a read error. As DNA, the CDR3 is TGTGCCAGCAGTTACTCGATACGGCGGGAGGGGTCCGGGGAGCTGTTTTTT. As protein: CASSYSIRREGSGELFF. V is TRBV6-6 and J is TRBJ2-2, with 9 nucleotides matching TRBD2. V gave up 0 bases and J gave up 6 bases; unmatched junction bases: 8. Per germline, CDR1 MNHNY and CDR2 SVGAGI (reference sequence). This CDR3 comprises 17 residues.

The chain is built from TRBV5-4 and TRBJ2-4, with D tentatively TRBD2 (7 bases). CDR3 length equals 15 residues. The ends were cut back, 4 bases at V and 1 base at J, with 12 bases in the middle. Germline loops: CDR1 SGHNT, CDR2 YYREEE (reference sequence). CDR3 region: CASSARGGAKNIQYF. The CDR3, as DNA: TGTGCCAGCAGCGCTAGGGGGGGGGCCAAAAACATTCAGTACTTC.

The chain couples TRBV6-1 to TRBJ2-1; 7 bases are shared with TRBD2. Germline trimming cut 6 bases from V and 4 bases from J; bases unmatched to any gene: 15. This CDR3 is 17 amino acids long. Germline assignment: CDR1 MNHNS and CDR2 SASEGT. As DNA, the CDR3 is TGTGCCAGCAGAGCCCCACAAACTAGGGAGGGATACAATGAGCAGTTCTTC. Translated: CASRAPQTREGYNEQFF.

This clonotype was seen repeatedly, ten times or more. The genes are TRBV27 and TRBJ2-1; TRBD2 is a possible D gene (6 bases). V was shortened by 9 bases and J by 6 bases, with 12 bases between the two germline ends. Germline assignment: CDR1 MNHEY and CDR2 SMNVEV (reference sequence). The CDR3 runs 12 residues. The CDR3 DNA is TGTGCCAGTCGGGACTTCAGCAATGAGCAGTTCTTC. This sequence encodes CASRDFSNEQFF.

Details on this clonotype: Since no conserved phenylalanine or tryptophan closes the CDR3, a read error is the likely cause. The rearrangement links TRBV20-1 to TRBJ2-5; perhaps TRBD1 as D (5 bases). From germline, CDR1 is DFQATT and CDR2 SNEGSKA (reference sequence). V dropped 0 bases and J dropped 2 bases, with 13 bases sitting between them. This CDR3 has 15 amino acids. CDR3 nucleotide sequence: TGCAGTGCTAGAGATAGACAGTCCGCACAAGAGACCCAGTACCTC. It codes for CSARDRQSAQETQYL.

This clonotype was seen ten or more times. The chain is built from TRBV6-2 or TRBV6-3 and TRBJ2-2, with TRBD2 matching over 9 bases. Germline CDR1 MNHEY, CDR2 SVGEGT. The V gene end was trimmed by 4 bases and the J gene end by 5 bases; junction bases not matched to a gene: 8. This CDR3 spans 16 amino acids. This CDR3 is CASSSGGRGPTGELFF. CDR3 DNA sequence: TGTGCCAGCAGTTCCGGCGGGAGGGGTCCAACCGGGGAGCTGTTTTTT.

A note on this clonotype: Possible read error: a much larger clone is one base away. This chain connects TRBV6-1 to TRBJ2-2; 7 nucleotides line up with TRBD2. Germline V gene data show CDR1 as MNHNS and CDR2 as SASEGT. The CDR3 loop spans 16 amino acids. CDR3 DNA sequence: TGTGCCAGCAGTGACCGAATCGGGGAGGGCACCAGGGAGCTGTTTTTT. This encodes CASSDRIGEGTRELFF.

About this clonotype: This may stem from a read error, because a much larger clone lies one nucleotide away. V gene TRBV15 combines with J gene TRBJ1-1; D is uncertain. The V gene's germline CDR1 is LNHNV and CDR2 YYDKDF (reference sequence). The V gene lost 1 base and the J gene lost 2 bases, with 17 bases spanning the gap. CDR3 size: 17 residues. Written as DNA, the CDR3 is TGTGCCACCAGCAGAGTCCTTACAATCGGAATAAACACTGAAGCTTTCTTT. This gives the protein CATSRVLTIGINTEAFF.

This clonotype was seen a handful of times. The chain employs TRBV28 and TRBJ1-2, with D unclear. The germline CDR1 and CDR2 sequences are MDHEN and SYDVKM. The CDR3 loop spans 16 amino acids. V lost 5 bases and J 1 base, leaving 17 bases between the germline ends. The CDR3 sequence is CASSLGPSINNYGYTF. In nucleotides, the CDR3 is TGTGCCAGCAGTCTCGGACCGTCTATAAATAACTATGGCTACACCTTC.

This clonotype showed up just a few times. The chain is built from TRBV27 and TRBJ2-1; the match to TRBD2 covers 14 bases. CDR3 length equals 15 residues. Unmatched junction bases numbered 3, after V lost 6 bases and J lost 5 bases. The germline V gene has CDR1 MNHEY and CDR2 SMNVEV (reference sequence). In DNA, the CDR3 is TGTGCCAGCAGCCGACTAGCGGGAGGGGACAATGAGCAGTTCTTC. Protein product: CASSRLAGGDNEQFF.

With regard to this clonotype: This may be a read error, as it is one base from a much larger clone. The conserved final phenylalanine or tryptophan is absent from the CDR3, which likely points to a read error. It is unclear where the CDR3 begins or ends on the DNA, so no DNA is shown, and the CDR3 is as TCRdb lists it. The chain recombines TRBV15 with TRBJ1-4; TRBD1, the D gene given by the table, was not confirmed from the DNA. The CDR3 spans 11 residues, counting both ends. Germline CDR1 LNHNV, CDR2 YYDKDF (reference sequence). The CDR3 spells CATSRDTRRDL.

In its sample, this clonotype was seen a few times. The J gene is TRBJ2-1, the V gene TRBV11-1; 15 bases align to TRBD2. V lost 4 bases to trimming and J lost 14 bases; unmatched junction nucleotides: 12. This CDR3 region has 16 residues. Germline V gives CDR1 SGHAT, CDR2 FQDESV (reference sequence). This CDR3 is CASSYAPGLAGGREFF. CDR3 nucleotide sequence: TGTGCCAGCAGCTATGCTCCGGGACTAGCGGGAGGAAGGGAGTTCTTC.

This clonotype was observed many times. The chain joins TRBV28 to TRBJ1-1, with D unclear. Trimming left V 8 bases short and J 5 bases short, with 15 bases between. The CDR3 spans 13 residues. Germline CDR1 MDHEN, CDR2 SYDVKM. CDR3 amino acids: CASGPGEGTEAFF. CDR3 coding DNA: TGTGCCAGCGGTCCTGGGGAAGGGACTGAAGCTTTCTTT.

The V and J genes are TRBV7-9 and TRBJ2-7; weak D call: TRBD1 (5 bases). The CDR3 length is 13 residues. Trimming shortened V by 3 bases and J by 4 bases, and 10 bases separated the two germline ends. Germline lookup yields CDR1 SEHNR and CDR2 FQNEAQ (reference sequence). DNA of the CDR3: TGTGCCAGCAGCTTCTATCAGGGATACGAGCAGTACTTC. Protein: CASSFYQGYEQYF.

This clonotype was recorded a few times. V and J are TRBV7-2 and TRBJ2-3, with a possible D match to TRBD2 (5 bases). The V gene lost 2 bases and the J gene lost 1 base, with 10 bases spanning the gap. The germline V gene has CDR1 SGHTA and CDR2 FQGNSA. This CDR3 spans 15 amino acids. The CDR3 protein is CASSLMWRGTDTQYF. As DNA, the CDR3 is TGTGCCAGCAGCTTAATGTGGCGGGGCACAGATACGCAGTATTTT.

This clonotype was detected only once. A much larger clone differs by one base, so this may be a read error. The chain joins TRBV4-1 to TRBJ1-2; perhaps TRBD1 as D (5 bases). The CDR3 is 13 amino acids. Germline loops: CDR1 MGHRA, CDR2 YSYEKL. In nucleotides, the CDR3 is TGCGCCAGCAGCCATCGTGCAGGGAGTGACTACAACTTC. Translation gives CASSHRAGSDYNF.

About this clonotype: A read error may be the cause here, since a much bigger clone is one base away. The CDR3 protein is CSARVDTVETLYF. The CDR3 DNA sequence: TGCAGTGCTAGGGTGGACACAGTGGAGACCCTGTACTTC. The chain links TRBV20-1 to TRBJ2-5; D might be TRBD1 (5 bases). The CDR3 length is 13 residues. Germline lookup yields CDR1 DFQATT and CDR2 SNEGSKA (reference sequence).

This rearrangement joins TRBV18 to TRBJ2-1, with D hard to call. V dropped 3 bases and J dropped 8 bases, with 14 bases sitting between them. The CDR3 is 14 residues long. The germline V gene encodes CDR1 KGHSH and CDR2 LQKENI. The CDR3 sequence is CASSPSATLDEQFF. The CDR3 DNA sequence: TGTGCCAGCTCACCTTCGGCTACTTTGGATGAGCAGTTCTTC.

This chain links TRBV19 with TRBJ1-1; perhaps TRBD1 as D (6 bases). Germline V gives CDR1 LNHDA, CDR2 SQIVND (reference sequence). This CDR3 spans 14 amino acids. With 8 bases removed from V and 2 bases from J, the gap between germline ends came to 15 bases. The CDR3 sequence is CASWTAQRNTEAFF. DNA for the CDR3: TGTGCCAGTTGGACAGCGCAAAGAAACACTGAAGCTTTCTTT.

This clonotype was observed many times. The chain uses TRBV28 and TRBJ1-5, with D hard to call. The CDR3 is 16 residues long. V gave up 6 bases and J gave up 0 bases, with 15 bases separating them. The germline gives CDR1 MDHEN, CDR2 SYDVKM. CDR3 sequence: CASRLPDGYSNQPQHF. CDR3 bases: TGTGCCAGCAGACTCCCGGACGGCTATAGCAATCAGCCCCAGCATTTT.

This clonotype was seen ten or more times. The chain couples TRBV6-1 to TRBJ2-1; D gene ambiguous. CDR1 is MNHNS and CDR2 is SASEGT in the germline V gene. The CDR3 is 15 residues long. Between the trimmed V and J ends, which lost 7 bases and 0 bases, there was a span of 13 bases. The CDR3 sequence: CASTAWLSSYNEQFF. DNA for the CDR3: TGTGCCAGCACCGCCTGGCTCAGCTCCTACAATGAGCAGTTCTTC.

This clonotype was seen a handful of times. CDR3 DNA sequence: TGTGCCAGCAGTTTATCCCCCGTCAGGGGACCCTACAATGAGCAGTTCTTC. Translation: CASSLSPVRGPYNEQFF. V gene TRBV28 combines with J gene TRBJ2-1; D is perhaps TRBD1 (6 bases). Germline values: CDR1 MDHEN, CDR2 SYDVKM. The CDR3 runs to 17 residues. Trimming cost V 1 base and J 2 bases, with 15 bases left between them.

J is TRBJ1-2 and V is TRBV7-2; 8 positions agree with TRBD1. Unmatched junction bases numbered 3, after V lost 2 bases and J lost 7 bases. The CDR3 is made up of 13 amino acids. Germline assignment: CDR1 SGHTA and CDR2 FQGNSA. The CDR3 reads CASSLRQGAGYTF. CDR3 bases: TGTGCCAGCAGCTTAAGGCAGGGGGCTGGCTACACCTTC.

The rearrangement links TRBV7-2 to TRBJ2-1; weak D call: TRBD1 (6 bases). The V gene lost 5 bases and the J gene lost 0 bases, with 20 bases spanning the gap. Germline values: CDR1 SGHTA, CDR2 FQGNSA. The CDR3 extends over 18 amino acids. CDR3 residues: CASSPARDTRFSYNEQFF. The DNA for the CDR3 is TGTGCCAGCAGCCCCGCCCGGGACACTAGATTCTCCTACAATGAGCAGTTCTTC.

There are a few counts of this clonotype. The chain links TRBV15 to TRBJ2-7, with D unresolved. With 1 base removed from V and 2 bases from J, the gap between germline ends came to 9 bases. CDR3 length equals 14 residues. Germline CDR1 LNHNV, CDR2 YYDKDF (reference sequence). The CDR3 spells CATSRVGNTYEQYF. The CDR3 bases are TGTGCCACCAGCAGAGTAGGGAATACCTACGAGCAGTACTTC.

The rearrangement joins TRBV2 to TRBJ2-7; possibly TRBD1 for D (5 bases). With 3 bases removed from V and 0 bases from J, the gap between germline ends came to 9 bases. Germline V lookup: CDR1 SNHLY, CDR2 FYNNEI. This CDR3 region has 14 residues. CDR3 DNA: TGTGCCAGCAGTGACTTAACAGGCTCCTACGAGCAGTACTTC. Translation: CASSDLTGSYEQYF.

This clonotype was counted ten times or more. This rearrangement joins TRBV28 to TRBJ2-5; perhaps TRBD1 as D (5 bases). CDR1 is MDHEN and CDR2 is SYDVKM in the germline V gene. The CDR3 consists of 14 residues. V was cut by 4 bases and J by 4 bases, with 13 bases left in between. The CDR3 reads CASSSGRVRETQYF. CDR3 coding DNA: TGTGCCAGCAGTTCGGGCAGGGTTCGAGAGACCCAGTACTTC.

The chain recombines TRBV7-2 with TRBJ1-1, with D unclear. CDR1 is SGHTA and CDR2 is FQGNSA in the germline V gene. V lost 4 bases, J lost 9 bases, and 15 bases lay in between. The CDR3 consists of 13 residues. In DNA, the CDR3 is TGTGCCAGCAGCTCTCGGACCGATTTAAAAGCTTTCTTT. As protein: CASSSRTDLKAFF.

The V gene is TRBV28, the J gene TRBJ1-1, with D unresolved. Germline lookup yields CDR1 MDHEN and CDR2 SYDVKM. The CDR3 is made up of 14 amino acids. The germline V and J ends were trimmed by 8 bases and 5 bases, with 18 bases remaining between them. As DNA, the CDR3 is TGTGCCAGCGGCACGGCAGTAGGCTTGACTGAAGCTTTCTTT. As protein: CASGTAVGLTEAFF.